A single sample gave rise to the 12 T cell receptor beta chains below, sequenced in a study of cytomegalovirus exposure and HLA in healthy donors. PCR used 60 Vbeta primers and 13 Jbeta primers. Sequencing used immunoSEQ multiplex PCR; TCRdb keeps in-frame clones, though not all of them. The sample holds hundreds of thousands of clones; more than 65% are singletons and the top ten take approximately 1.9%. Sequencing was performed on PBMCs. The receptor set was obtained from a young woman in good health and CMV-seronegative.

The genes are TRBV7-8 and TRBJ2-5; 7 bases are a match to TRBD1. CDR1 SGHVS and CDR2 FQNEAQ come from the germline V gene. V lost 5 bases and J lost 3; bases outside the gene matches: 6. The CDR3 runs 14 residues. CDR3: CASSLGDSKETQYF. The CDR3 nucleotides are TGTGCCAGCAGCCTAGGGGACAGCAAAGAGACCCAGTACTTC.

The rearrangement links TRBV2 to TRBJ2-1; 10 bases match TRBD2. The CDR3 sequence is 16 residues long. Germline CDR1 reads SNHLY; CDR2 reads FYNNEI. V gave up 3 bases and J gave up 6 bases; unmatched junction bases: 8. The CDR3 bases are TGTGCCAGCAGTGAGAGGGCGGCTAGCGGGGGCAATGAGCAGTTCTTC. Its translation is CASSERAASGGNEQFF.

The chain couples TRBV27 to TRBJ2-5, with 11 bases aligning to TRBD2. Germline values: CDR1 MNHEY, CDR2 SMNVEV (reference sequence). J gave up 3 bases and V 6 bases, and 9 bases lay outside the gene matches. CDR3 length equals 16 residues. The CDR3 is CASRLGTSGWEETQYF. CDR3 nucleotide sequence: TGTGCCAGCAGACTTGGGACTAGCGGATGGGAAGAGACCCAGTACTTC.

This chain joins TRBV6-1 and TRBJ1-2; D may be TRBD1 (5 bases). Germline V gene lookup returns CDR1 MNHNS and CDR2 SASEGT. With 0 bases removed from V and 8 bases from J, the gap between germline ends came to 13 bases. The length of the CDR3 is 14 residues. This CDR3 reads CASSEATRENGYTF. In DNA, the CDR3 is TGTGCCAGCAGTGAAGCGACCAGGGAAAACGGCTACACCTTC.

V usage is TRBV5-4 and J usage is TRBJ2-5; 7 nucleotides agree with TRBD2. After removal of 7 bases from V and 4 bases from J, the junction contained 13 bases not matched to a gene. This CDR3 comprises 15 residues. The germline CDR1 and CDR2 sequences are SGHNT and YYREEE (reference sequence). CDR3 amino acids: CASDPDPGGRETQYF. The CDR3 bases are TGTGCCAGCGATCCGGACCCGGGGGGAAGAGAGACCCAGTACTTC.

The V and J genes are TRBV6-5 and TRBJ1-1, with a possible D match to TRBD1 (6 bases). The CDR3 sequence is 14 residues long. The ends were cut back, 0 bases at V and 11 bases at J, with 16 bases in the middle. Germline V gives CDR1 MNHEY, CDR2 SVGAGI. CDR3 DNA sequence: TGTGCCAGCAGTTACTCGGGACAATCCGGTGGGGCTTTCTTT. Amino acid sequence: CASSYSGQSGGAFF.

The rearrangement links TRBV6-4 to TRBJ2-3, with TRBD2 matching 9 bases. The ends lost 0 bases at V and 5 bases at J; junction bases unmatched: 3. This CDR3 contains 15 residues. The germline CDR1 and CDR2 sequences are MRHNA and SNTAGT. The CDR3 region is CASSDSFSGRDTQYF. As DNA, the CDR3 is TGTGCCAGCAGTGACTCGTTTAGCGGGAGAGATACGCAGTATTTT.

This clone was counted a few times. This rearrangement joins TRBV11-1 to TRBJ2-7, with TRBD2 matching 8 bases. After removal of 5 bases from V and 5 bases from J, the junction contained 8 bases not matched to a gene. The CDR3 contains 14 residues. Germline-derived CDR1 and CDR2 are SGHAT and FQDESV (reference sequence). The CDR3, as DNA: TGTGCCAGCAGCAAATCGGGGGGGTCGAACGAGCAGTACTTC. Amino acid sequence: CASSKSGGSNEQYF.

This clone was counted between two and nine times. V usage is TRBV9 and J usage is TRBJ2-1; 7 bases line up with TRBD1. The germline gives CDR1 SGDLS, CDR2 YYNGEE. The CDR3 is 16 residues long. Unmatched junction bases numbered 16, after V lost 6 bases and J lost 7 bases. The CDR3 coding sequence is TGTGCCAGCACCATCTTAAGGGACAGCCCTAGGAATGAGCAGTTCTTC. It specifies CASTILRDSPRNEQFF.

This clone was seen a single time. The V call is TRBV9, the J call TRBJ2-3; TRBD2 matches 8 bases. Trimming at V came to 4 bases and at J to 3 bases, leaving 4 bases not matched to a gene. CDR3 size: 14 residues. Germline V lookup: CDR1 SGDLS, CDR2 YYNGEE. CDR3 sequence: CASSPQRGTDTQYF. The DNA of the CDR3 is TGTGCCAGCAGCCCTCAGCGGGGGACAGATACGCAGTATTTT.

The CDR3 region is CASSQGLSGTYEQYF. CDR3 nucleotides: TGCGCCAGCAGCCAAGGCCTTAGCGGGACCTACGAGCAGTACTTC. The V gene is TRBV4-1, the J gene TRBJ2-7; TRBD2 matches 8 bases. V was clipped by 1 base and J by 2 bases; unmatched bases: 4. Germline loops: CDR1 MGHRA, CDR2 YSYEKL. The CDR3 contains 15 residues.

The chain uses TRBV29-1 and TRBJ1-2; the D is unclear. Germline values: CDR1 SQVTM, CDR2 ANQGSEA. V lost 6 bases and J lost 0, with 14 bases in between. The CDR3 length is 14 residues. CDR3 amino acids: CSVRGGETNYGYTF. The CDR3 nucleotides read TGCAGCGTCAGAGGCGGAGAGACTAACTATGGCTACACCTTC.